What follows are 18 T cell receptor beta chains derived from one specimen sequenced in a study of blood T cells in healthy people across ages. The second PCR ran about 6 to 12 cycles with a sample-barcoded 5' primer and J-beta primers. TCRdb reprocessed the 5' RACE reads with MiXCR, giving one entry per CDR3 protein. Seen here are about 540,000 distinct CDR3 sequences, about 24% observed once, and the top ten hold around 10%. This sample also belongs to another study, concerning T cells of mothers and their children.

Input material: blood. These receptor sequences come from a boy aged 5-17 years in good health.

The V and J genes are TRBV6-1 and TRBJ1-1; perhaps TRBD1 as D (6 bases). The CDR3 covers 17 residues. The germline CDR1 and CDR2 sequences are MNHNS and SASEGT. The V end lost 5 bases, the J end lost 3 bases, and 22 bases lay between the germline ends. For the CDR3, the DNA is TGTGCCAGCAGTCCGGACCCGACAAGGGGGACGGACACTGAAGCTTTCTTT. Translated: CASSPDPTRGTDTEAFF.

This clonotype appeared a few times. The chain employs TRBV18 and TRBJ1-4, with D possibly being TRBD1 (6 bases). CDR3 length: 15 residues. V lost 6 bases to trimming and J lost 1 base, with 12 bases between them. The germline V gene encodes CDR1 KGHSH and CDR2 LQKENI. CDR3 bases: TGTGCCAGCTCGAACAACAGGGTAACTAATGAAAAACTGTTTTTT. This sequence encodes CASSNNRVTNEKLFF.

Only one count was recorded for this clonotype. This chain connects TRBV10-3 to TRBJ2-1, with D maybe TRBD1 (6 bases). This CDR3 is built from 11 residues. Trimming removed 8 bases from V and 6 bases from J, with 8 bases in between. Germline V gene lookup returns CDR1 ENHRY and CDR2 SYGVKD. The CDR3 loop reads CAIGRGNEQFF. The CDR3 DNA reads as TGTGCCATCGGCAGGGGCAATGAGCAGTTCTTC.

This clonotype was observed many times. The junction departs from the called germline gene at one end, perhaps through a read error. The DNA for the CDR3 is TGTGCCACCACCAGAACAGGGCTCTATGGCTACACCTTC. Encoded protein: CATTRTGLYGYTF. The chain links TRBV15 to TRBJ1-2, with D tentatively TRBD1 (6 bases). The CDR3 loop spans 13 amino acids. Germline V gene data show CDR1 as LNHNV and CDR2 as YYDKDF (reference sequence).

V is TRBV6-4 and J is TRBJ2-3; perhaps TRBD2 as D (5 bases). This CDR3 comprises 16 residues. The germline V and J ends were trimmed by 2 bases and 8 bases, with 20 bases remaining between them. Germline V lookup: CDR1 MRHNA, CDR2 SNTAGT. The CDR3 region is CASSDEPGEGRGTQYF. CDR3 nucleotide sequence: TGTGCCAGCAGTGACGAGCCCGGGGAAGGTCGGGGTACGCAGTATTTT.

The chain recombines TRBV20-1 with TRBJ1-2, with D possibly TRBD1 on 6 matching bases. CDR1 DFQATT and CDR2 SNEGSKA come from the germline V gene (reference sequence). The CDR3 loop spans 14 amino acids. Trimming shortened V by 3 bases and J by 0 bases, and 11 bases separated the two germline ends. The CDR3 loop is CSASRGQANYGYTF. For the CDR3, the DNA is TGCAGTGCTAGTCGGGGGCAGGCTAACTATGGCTACACCTTC.

V gene TRBV7-2 combines with J gene TRBJ1-4; tentatively, D is TRBD1 (6 bases). V was pared by 2 bases and J by 6 bases, with 19 bases between. Germline V CDR1 and CDR2: SGHTA, FQGNSA. This CDR3 spans 17 amino acids. The CDR3 protein is CASSLSFASGEHEKLFF. DNA of the CDR3: TGTGCCAGCAGCTTATCTTTCGCATCAGGGGAGCATGAAAAACTGTTTTTT.

This clonotype was detected a few times. The chain combines TRBV20-1 with TRBJ2-5, with 11 bases that match TRBD2. Near its end, the DNA agrees better with TRBJ2-1, so the J call may be wrong. The length of the CDR3 is 15 residues. Germline assignment: CDR1 DFQATT and CDR2 SNEGSKA (reference sequence). CDR3 protein: CSAERSSGRFNEQFF. DNA for the CDR3: TGCAGTGCGGAGAGGTCTAGCGGGAGGTTCAATGAGCAGTTCTTC.

This clonotype has just a few counts. The CDR3 sequence is CASSDKQGAPLHF. The CDR3 nucleotides read TGTGCCAGCAGCGATAAACAGGGAGCACCCCTCCACTTT. The chain links TRBV9 to TRBJ1-6; maybe TRBD1 (6 bases). There are 13 residues in the CDR3. The germline gives CDR1 SGDLS, CDR2 YYNGEE. The germline V and J ends were trimmed by 3 bases and 11 bases, with 12 bases remaining between them.

This clonotype was detected a few times. The CDR3 DNA is TGTGCCAGCAGCGTGACTAGCGGGGGGGCTTACGAGCAGTACTTC. Amino acids: CASSVTSGGAYEQYF. The rearrangement uses TRBV7-9 and TRBJ2-7; 14 bases agree with TRBD2. The CDR3 contains 15 residues. V shed 5 bases and J 4 bases; nucleotides not matched to a gene: 4. CDR1 and CDR2 from the germline V gene are SEHNR and FQNEAQ (reference sequence).

This sequence joins TRBV27 and TRBJ2-1; 8 positions agree with TRBD1. This CDR3 has 15 amino acids. CDR1 and CDR2 from the germline V gene are MNHEY and SMNVEV (reference sequence). The trim removed 3 bases at V and 6 bases at J, leaving 7 bases unmatched. In DNA, the CDR3 is TGTGCCAGCAGTTTTGGACAGGGCCCATTCAATGAGCAGTTCTTC. Translation: CASSFGQGPFNEQFF.

There are many counts of this clonotype. V usage is TRBV7-9 and J usage is TRBJ1-5; D might be TRBD1 (6 bases). Between the trimmed V and J ends, which lost 3 bases and 5 bases, there was a span of 14 bases. The CDR3 has 15 residues. Germline CDR1 is SEHNR and CDR2 is FQNEAQ (reference sequence). The CDR3 protein is CASSFWDGGHQPQHF. The CDR3 DNA reads as TGTGCCAGCAGCTTTTGGGACGGGGGGCATCAGCCCCAGCATTTT.

The chain links TRBV12-3 or TRBV12-4 to TRBJ2-1, with unresolved D. There are 15 residues in the CDR3. V was trimmed by 3 bases and J by 4 bases, leaving 13 bases between them. CDR3 protein: CASSFNAAVYNEQFF. The CDR3 nucleotides are TGTGCCAGCAGTTTCAACGCGGCGGTTTACAATGAGCAGTTCTTC.

This clonotype came up a few times. The chain is built from TRBV2 and TRBJ2-7, with D possibly matching TRBD1 (6 bases). Germline V gene data show CDR1 as SNHLY and CDR2 as FYNNEI. This CDR3 spans 14 amino acids. Trimming left V 5 bases short and J 1 base short, with 12 bases between. CDR3 sequence: CASSTKTGSYEQYF. CDR3 bases: TGTGCCAGCAGTACTAAAACAGGGTCCTACGAGCAGTACTTC.

This clonotype turned up a few times. The chain combines TRBV6-2 or TRBV6-3 with TRBJ2-7, with TRBD2 identical over 9 bases. Germline loops: CDR1 MNHEY, CDR2 SVGEGT. The V segment lost 4 bases and the J segment 2 bases; nucleotides outside the gene matches: 6. CDR3 size: 15 residues. The CDR3 sequence is CASSWKRGATYEQYF. The CDR3 nucleotides read TGTGCCAGCAGTTGGAAGCGGGGGGCCACCTACGAGCAGTACTTC.

V is TRBV2 and J is TRBJ2-1, with D perhaps TRBD2 (6 bases). The V end lost 0 bases, the J end lost 0 bases, and 15 bases lay between the germline ends. The CDR3 sequence is 18 residues long. The V gene's germline CDR1 is SNHLY and CDR2 FYNNEI. As DNA, the CDR3 is TGTGCCAGCAGTGAAGCGAGTTTGGCGGGGAGCTCCTACAATGAGCAGTTCTTC. It is translated as CASSEASLAGSSYNEQFF. Full variable domain (rest looked up from reference TRBV2 and TRBJ2-1): EPEVTQTPSHQVTQMGQEVILRCVPISNHLYFYWYRQILGQKVEFLVSFYNNEISEKSEIFDDQFSVERPDGSNFTLKIRSTKLEDSAMYFCASSEASLAGSSYNEQFFGPGTRLTVL.

This chain connects TRBV29-1 to TRBJ2-7; a weak D match, TRBD2 (6 bases). V dropped 7 bases and J dropped 2 bases, with 15 bases sitting between them. Germline V gene sequence: CDR1 SQVTM, CDR2 ANQGSEA. CDR3 length equals 13 residues. The DNA for the CDR3 is TGCAGCGGAAAGGTGGGAGGTACCTACGAGCAGTACTTC. This sequence encodes CSGKVGGTYEQYF.

As to this clonotype: The junction differs from germline at one of its ends, possibly a read error. The rearrangement uses TRBV27 and TRBJ2-6; tentative D call: TRBD1 (5 bases). The CDR3 totals 15 residues. Germline V gives CDR1 MNHEY, CDR2 SMNVEV (reference sequence). The DNA for the CDR3 is TGTGCCAGCAGTTTCTTGATCTCTGGGGCCAACGTCCCGACTTTC. Translated, it gives CASSFLISGANVPTF. Full variable domain (rest looked up from reference TRBV27 and TRBJ2-6): EAQVTQNPRYLITVTGKKLTVTCSQNMNHEYMSWYRQDPGLGLRQIYYSMNVEVTDKGDVPEGYKVSRKEKRNFPLILESPSPNQTSLYFCASSFLISGANVPTFGAGSRLTVL.